This is a list of T cell receptor beta chains from one sample in a study of molecular identifiers for immune sequencing clone quantification. MiXCR was run by TCRdb on the PCR reads, yielding one entry per CDR3 protein. The data contain approximately 630,000 distinct CDR3 sequences, about 25% of them singletons. Sample: naive CD8+ T cells from blood, with Jurkat cell RNA spiked in. Receptor source: a human donor in good health. Some libraries in this study had Jurkat cell RNA spiked in. Both conserved end residues are part of each CDR3. The D gene is left open where the match is weak.

v_gene	d_gene	j_gene	CDR3aa
TRBV29-1	NA	TRBJ2-1	CSVDLMDRNEQFF
TRBV6-5	TRBD1	TRBJ1-1	CASSHGPTGDTEAFF
TRBV7-6	TRBD2	TRBJ2-1	CASRMGLAGDEQFF
TRBV7-2	TRBD2	TRBJ2-3	CASSLAKSVAGSTDTQYF
TRBV4-2	TRBD1	TRBJ1-2	CASSDSGTGLGYTF
TRBV6-5	NA	TRBJ2-7	CASSEGDGPVSYEQYF
TRBV6-5	NA	TRBJ2-1	CASSGQLSSYNEQFF
TRBV20-1	NA	TRBJ2-4	CSAADYRNIQYF
TRBV6-5	NA	TRBJ1-1	CASSPLGQEAFF
TRBV5-4	TRBD2	TRBJ2-3	CASFTLAGSSTDTQYF
TRBV6-1	NA	TRBJ1-6	CASWATVNYNSPLHF
TRBV19	NA	TRBJ2-7	CASSIDERHSYEQYF
TRBV11-2	TRBD1	TRBJ2-7	CASRRDSLEQYF
TRBV12-3/TRBV12-4	TRBD1	TRBJ2-3	CASSLTRTGATDTQYF
TRBV27	TRBD2	TRBJ2-3	CASRRGLAGDTQYF
TRBV28	NA	TRBJ1-1	CASSSPRPQEGMNTEAFF
TRBV5-4	NA	TRBJ2-5	CASSWGRNLETLYF
TRBV12-3/TRBV12-4	NA	TRBJ2-7	CASRGLATGEQYF
TRBV4-1	NA	TRBJ2-3	CAGSQSGGAGITDTQYF
TRBV19	TRBD1	TRBJ2-7	CASSTLTGAAYEQYF
TRBV4-3	NA	TRBJ2-7	CASSHGVSSYEQYF
TRBV5-3	NA	TRBJ1-2	CASSLDSGYYGYTF
TRBV5-6	NA	TRBJ2-2	CASSLGSSGNTGELFF
TRBV7-9	TRBD2	TRBJ2-2	CASSSSAGESYAGELFF
TRBV5-6	NA	TRBJ1-2	CASSRDAAYGYTF
TRBV11-2	TRBD2	TRBJ2-1	CASSLFFPPGRGDNEQFF
TRBV7-8	NA	TRBJ2-2	CASSFGDAGELFF
TRBV4-3	NA	TRBJ2-7	CASSEALTGPYEQYF